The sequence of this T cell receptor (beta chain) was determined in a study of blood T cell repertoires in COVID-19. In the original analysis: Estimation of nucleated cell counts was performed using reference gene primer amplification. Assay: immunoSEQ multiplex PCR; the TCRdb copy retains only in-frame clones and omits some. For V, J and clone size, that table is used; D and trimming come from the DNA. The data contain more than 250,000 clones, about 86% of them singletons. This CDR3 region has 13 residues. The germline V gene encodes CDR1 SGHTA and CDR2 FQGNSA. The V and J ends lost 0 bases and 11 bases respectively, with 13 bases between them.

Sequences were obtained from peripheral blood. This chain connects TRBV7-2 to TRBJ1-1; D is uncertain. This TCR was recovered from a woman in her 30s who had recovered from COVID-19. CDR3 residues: CASSLALQGGAFF. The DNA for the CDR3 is TGTGCCAGCAGCTTAGCCCTACAAGGAGGGGCTTTCTTT.